Described below is a single TCR beta chain sequence and its context. The antigen remains undetermined. These data belong to a study of cytomegalovirus exposure and HLA in healthy donors. Trimming pared 3 bases from V and 4 bases from J, leaving 10 bases between. The CDR3 has 13 amino acids. Germline CDR1 SGHNT, CDR2 YYREEE (reference sequence). The study ran its PCR with 60 Vbeta and 13 Jbeta primers. Generated by immunoSEQ multiplex PCR, the TCRdb table keeps only in-frame clones and is missing some. The sample consists of around 190,000 clones, around 79% of them appearing once. Study-level results: Available immune exposure information was restricted to CMV serostatus only. Common viral pathogens were later found to be apparently linked to several of the most significant clusters. The CMV antigen specificity of a few CMV-associated chains was confirmed through in vitro analysis. For TCR beta chains, V- and J-gene trimming was later linked to a missense DCLRE1C variant.

The receptor was derived from a woman aged 25 to 39 in good health and CMV-seropositive. Material for sequencing was PBMCs. The chain employs TRBV5-4 and TRBJ1-2, with D possibly being TRBD1 (6 bases). The CDR3 DNA reads TGTGCCAGCAGCTCAGGACAGAGCTATGGCTACACCTTC. It encodes CASSSGQSYGYTF. The variable domain in full, with the rest retrieved from reference TRBV5-4 and TRBJ1-2, is ETGVTQSPTHLIKTRGQQVTLRCSSQSGHNTVSWYQQALGQGPQFIFQYYREEENGRGNFPPRFSGLQFPNYSSELNVNALELDDSALYLCASSSGQSYGYTFGSGTRLTVV.